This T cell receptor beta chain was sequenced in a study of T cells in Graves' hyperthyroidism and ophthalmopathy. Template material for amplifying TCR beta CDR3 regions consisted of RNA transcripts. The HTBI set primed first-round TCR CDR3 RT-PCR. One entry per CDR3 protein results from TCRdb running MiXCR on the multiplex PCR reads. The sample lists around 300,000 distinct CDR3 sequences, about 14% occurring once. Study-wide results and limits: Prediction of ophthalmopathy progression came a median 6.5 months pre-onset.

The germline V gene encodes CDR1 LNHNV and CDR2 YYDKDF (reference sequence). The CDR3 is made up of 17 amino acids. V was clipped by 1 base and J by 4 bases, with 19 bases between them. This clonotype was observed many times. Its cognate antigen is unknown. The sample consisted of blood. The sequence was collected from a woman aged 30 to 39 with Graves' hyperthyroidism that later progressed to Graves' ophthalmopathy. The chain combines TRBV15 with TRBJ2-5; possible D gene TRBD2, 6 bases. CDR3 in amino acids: CATSRVRGGGVSETQYF. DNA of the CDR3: TGTGCCACCAGCAGAGTTCGGGGAGGAGGGGTGTCAGAGACCCAGTACTTC.